The clone carrying this TCR beta chain has only one observation. Only in-frame clones appear in the TCRdb table, and some are missing; sequencing was by immunoSEQ multiplex PCR. The sample lists 15,000 to 20,000 clones; roughly 87% were seen once. This record comes from a study of OX40 agonist ivuxolimab in advanced cancers. About the research overall: At doses from 0.01 to 10 mg/kg, patients were given intravenous ivuxolimab every 2 weeks. The study enrolled dose-escalation patients with hepatocellular carcinoma, melanoma, renal cell or head and neck cancer. Eligibility rules accepted prior anti-PD-1, anti-PD-L1 or anti-CTLA-4 therapy, and over 35% had some.

The input for sequencing was CD4+ or CD8+ T cells sorted from blood, taken in a trial of the OX40 agonist ivuxolimab. The TCR originated in an adult with an advanced solid tumor such as melanoma, head and neck, liver or kidney cancer.

As DNA, the CDR3 is TGTGCCAGCAGCTCCAGGGCAAGCGGGGGTAGAAATGAGCAGTTCTTC. This sequence encodes CASSSRASGGRNEQFF. V is TRBV13 and J is TRBJ2-1; TRBD2 matches at 8 bases. In germline, CDR1 is PRHDT, CDR2 FYEKMQ (reference sequence). V was clipped by 4 bases and J by 7 bases; unmatched bases: 12. The CDR3 runs to 16 residues.